A single T cell receptor (beta chain) is shown here with its context. The CDR3 has 14 amino acids. The V segment lost 3 bases and the J segment 6 bases; nucleotides outside the gene matches: 4. Germline V gene lookup returns CDR1 SGHTA and CDR2 FQGNSA. Chain pairing is unknown; alpha and beta were sequenced separately. The assay was immunoSEQ multiplex PCR, and TCRdb's table has in-frame clones only and misses some. The top ten clones hold less than 2.5% of a sample with about 88,000 clones, approximately 91% of them seen once. Thawed, overnight-rested PBMC were stained with GMM-loaded CD1B tetramer, viability dye and anti-CD3, then sorted. C32 glucose monomycolate from Rhodococcus equi was loaded onto the CD1B tetramers. Before cryopreservation, the sorted PBMC lost their CD14-expressing monocytes. These data are taken from a study of T cells in tuberculosis.

The chain employs TRBV7-2 and TRBJ2-1, with 8 bases fitting TRBD2. Sequenced sample: CD1b-GMM tetramer-negative cells sorted from PBMCs. This receptor was taken from an adult woman with latent tuberculosis. The CDR3, as DNA: TGTGCCAGCAGCTTTAACCGGGGGGGCAATGAGCAGTTCTTC. The encoded protein is CASSFNRGGNEQFF.